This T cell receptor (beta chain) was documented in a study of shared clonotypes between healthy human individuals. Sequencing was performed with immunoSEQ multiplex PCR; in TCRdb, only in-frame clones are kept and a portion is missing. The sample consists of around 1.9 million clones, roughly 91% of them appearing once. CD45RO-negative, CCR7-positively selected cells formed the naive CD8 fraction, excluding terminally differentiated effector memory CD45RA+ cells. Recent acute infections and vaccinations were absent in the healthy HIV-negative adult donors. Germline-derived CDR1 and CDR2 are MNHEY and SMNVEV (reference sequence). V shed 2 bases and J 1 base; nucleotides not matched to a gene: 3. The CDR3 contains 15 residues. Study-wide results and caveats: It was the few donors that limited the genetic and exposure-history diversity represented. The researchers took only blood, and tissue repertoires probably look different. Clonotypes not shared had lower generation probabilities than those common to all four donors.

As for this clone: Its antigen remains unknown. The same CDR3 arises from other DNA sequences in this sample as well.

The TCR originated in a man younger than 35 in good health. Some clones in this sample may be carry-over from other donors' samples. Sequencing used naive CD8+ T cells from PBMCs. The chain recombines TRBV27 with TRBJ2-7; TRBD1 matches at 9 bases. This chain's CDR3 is CASSLTGTGSYEQYF. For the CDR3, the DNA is TGTGCCAGCAGTTTAACTGGGACAGGGTCCTACGAGCAGTACTTC.